This T cell receptor beta chain was sequenced during a study of response to subunit inactivated influenza vaccine. Study-wide points: Authors suggested few new T cells are recruited by each seasonal influenza vaccination.

In TCRdb, the RT-PCR reads were re-called with MiXCR into one record per CDR3 protein. This sample has approximately 680,000 distinct CDR3 sequences, with about 15% found just once. This clonotype came up a few times. What it recognizes is unknown. J was trimmed by 8 bases and V by 6 bases; bases with no gene match: 5. The germline CDR1 and CDR2 sequences are SQVTM and ANQGSEA. The CDR3 runs 11 residues. This receptor was obtained from a man aged 50-59 years who received an inactivated influenza vaccine. This material consisted of PBMCs from blood, taken about 13 days after vaccination. The chain combines TRBV29-1 with TRBJ2-3, with 7 bases matching TRBD1. The CDR3 region has the DNA TGCAGCGTGACAGGGTCCGGTACGCAGTATTTT. Translating it yields CSVTGSGTQYF.